These 27 T cell receptor beta chains originate from one sample sequenced in a study of CD8 T cells in Susac syndrome. Random hexamers were used to reverse transcribe an amount of about 0.5 to 1 ug RNA. Each CDR3 protein is one row after TCRdb ran MiXCR on the immunoSEQ multiplex PCR reads. The sample records some 100,000 distinct CDR3 sequences, roughly 96% being singletons. The sample comprised CD8+ T cells from PBMCs. These receptors were taken from a human donor with Susac syndrome.

The CDR3 is CSVGTPGDYGYTF. In nucleotides, the CDR3 is TGCAGCGTTGGGACCCCGGGGGACTATGGCTACACCTTC. This chain uses TRBV29-1 with TRBJ1-2, with a tentative D call TRBD1 (5 bases). Germline CDR1 is SQVTM and CDR2 is ANQGSEA. With 4 bases removed from V and 3 bases from J, the gap between germline ends came to 12 bases. The CDR3 consists of 13 residues. The complete variable domain, with remaining parts taken from reference TRBV29-1 and TRBJ1-2, reads SAVISQKPSRDICQRGTSLTIQCQVDSQVTMMFWYRQQPGQSLTLIATANQGSEATYESGFVIDKFPISRPNLTFSTLTVSNMSPEDSSIYLCSVGTPGDYGYTFGSGTRLTVV.

V gene TRBV29-1 combines with J gene TRBJ1-1, with 8 bases aligning to TRBD1. This CDR3 region has 13 residues. CDR1 and CDR2 from the germline V gene are SQVTM and ANQGSEA. The CDR3 sequence: CTVNRGISAEAFF. CDR3 bases: TGCACCGTCAACAGGGGGATATCAGCTGAAGCTTTCTTT.

V and J are TRBV20-1 and TRBJ1-2, with a tentative D call TRBD1 (5 bases). Trimming pared 0 bases from V and 4 bases from J, leaving 9 bases between. Germline CDR1 and CDR2: DFQATT and SNEGSKA (reference sequence). The CDR3 runs to 13 residues. CDR3 bases: TGCAGTGCTAGAGATCTCGGGACCTATGGCTACACCTTC. Its translation: CSARDLGTYGYTF.

This chain uses TRBV13 with TRBJ2-3, with D tentatively TRBD1 or TRBD2 (5 bases each). Germline CDR1 PRHDT, CDR2 FYEKMQ (reference sequence). Trimming stripped 8 bases from V and 3 bases from J, with 15 bases between. The CDR3 consists of 14 residues. For the CDR3, the DNA is TGTGCCAGCTCCGGGACCCGAGGGACAGATACGCAGTATTTT. This gives the protein CASSGTRGTDTQYF.

This clonotype was seen only a few times. This sequence joins TRBV2 and TRBJ1-4; D might be TRBD1 (5 bases). The V gene's germline CDR1 is SNHLY and CDR2 FYNNEI. The CDR3 covers 15 residues. V was shortened by 0 bases and J by 5 bases, with 10 bases between the two germline ends. CDR3 sequence reads: CASSEAGTGNEKLFF. The CDR3 bases are TGTGCCAGCAGTGAAGCGGGCACAGGCAATGAAAAACTGTTTTTT.

The J gene is TRBJ2-1, the V gene TRBV29-1; the D gene is possibly TRBD1 (5 bases). Trimming left V 4 bases short and J 4 bases short, with 26 bases between. The CDR3 length is 18 residues. Germline loops: CDR1 SQVTM, CDR2 ANQGSEA. The CDR3 nucleotides read TGCAGCGTTGCTATCTTGGGGCAGACTCAAACCACGTACAATGAGCAGTTCTTC. This sequence encodes CSVAILGQTQTTYNEQFF.

V usage is TRBV5-6 and J usage is TRBJ2-1; 13 bases line up with TRBD2. V was clipped by 4 bases and J by 10 bases; unmatched bases: 8. The V gene's germline CDR1 is SGHDT and CDR2 YYEEEE. This CDR3 has 15 residues. This CDR3 is CASSVRLAGGREQFF. The CDR3 nucleotides read TGTGCCAGCAGCGTCCGACTAGCGGGAGGTAGAGAGCAGTTCTTC.

The J gene is TRBJ2-1, the V gene TRBV11-3, with D perhaps TRBD1 or TRBD2 (5 bases each). Per germline, CDR1 SGHNT and CDR2 YENEEA. Trimming stripped 5 bases from V and 0 bases from J, with 11 bases between. The CDR3 spans 15 residues. The CDR3 here is CASSPDGTSYNEQFF. The CDR3 DNA reads TGTGCCAGCAGCCCGGATGGGACCTCCTACAATGAGCAGTTCTTC.

The chain carries TRBV2 and TRBJ1-6; 7 nucleotides agree with TRBD1. The V and J ends lost 5 bases and 15 bases, in that order; junction bases with no gene match: 10. Germline-derived CDR1 and CDR2 are SNHLY and FYNNEI. There are 13 residues in the CDR3. CDR3 protein: CASSRDSLLGLHF. The CDR3 DNA is TGTGCCAGCAGTCGGGACAGCCTCCTAGGCCTCCACTTT.

J is TRBJ1-6 and V is TRBV12-3 or TRBV12-4; TRBD1 matches 8 bases. The junction had 5 bases not matched to a gene; V was cut back by 6 bases and J by 7 bases. There are 14 residues in the CDR3. The CDR3 sequence: CASSKTGDNSPLHF. The CDR3 DNA is TGTGCCAGCAGCAAGACAGGGGACAATTCACCCCTCCACTTT.

J is TRBJ1-1 and V is TRBV5-1; perhaps TRBD1 as D (5 bases). Looked up from germline, CDR1 is SGHRS and CDR2 is YFSETQ. The ends were cut back, 4 bases at V and 3 bases at J, with 22 bases in the middle. The CDR3 contains 17 residues. This chain's CDR3 is CASSAIPRLLRDTEAFF. The CDR3 DNA reads as TGCGCCAGCAGCGCAATACCCCGCCTCCTCAGGGACACTGAAGCTTTCTTT. The full variable domain, its missing parts supplied by reference TRBV5-1 and TRBJ1-1, is KAGVTQTPRYLIKTRGQQVTLSCSPISGHRSVSWYQQTPGQGLQFLFEYFSETQRNKGNFPGRFSGRQFSNSRSEMNVSTLELGDSALYLCASSAIPRLLRDTEAFFGQGTRLTVV.

The V and J genes are TRBV7-9 and TRBJ1-2, with D possibly being TRBD1 (5 bases). V lost 0 bases and J lost 8, with 10 bases in between. The CDR3 consists of 13 residues. Germline V gene lookup returns CDR1 SEHNR and CDR2 FQNEAQ (reference sequence). For the CDR3, the DNA is TGTGCCAGCAGCTTAGCTCAGGGATCCGGCTACACCTTC. Its protein is CASSLAQGSGYTF.

The chain has TRBV25-1 and TRBJ1-5; D remains ambiguous. The V end was cut by 2 bases, the J end by 4 bases, with 9 bases between. Germline V gives CDR1 MGHDK, CDR2 SYGVNS. The CDR3 extends over 14 amino acids. DNA of the CDR3: TGTGCCAGCAGTGAACCCGGCGGGAATCAGCCCCAGCATTTT. Translation gives CASSEPGGNQPQHF.

V is TRBV20-1 and J is TRBJ2-5, with D possibly TRBD2 on 5 matching bases. The CDR3 covers 12 residues. Germline assignment: CDR1 DFQATT and CDR2 SNEGSKA (reference sequence). The germline V and J ends were trimmed by 6 bases and 5 bases, with 13 bases remaining between them. CDR3 loop: CSAPRGWETQYF. CDR3 bases: TGCAGTGCCCCCCGGGGTTGGGAGACCCAGTACTTC.

This clonotype was seen just once. The rearrangement joins TRBV14 to TRBJ2-7; D remains unclear. CDR1 and CDR2 (germline): SGHDN, FVKESK. V was cut by 3 bases and J by 13 bases, with 19 bases left in between. CDR3 length: 13 amino acids. CDR3 protein: CASSQGNGRVVYF. The CDR3 nucleotides are TGTGCCAGCAGCCAGGGAAATGGACGGGTGGTCTACTTC.

The chain carries TRBV12-5 and TRBJ1-1; maybe TRBD1 (6 bases). Per germline, CDR1 LGHNT and CDR2 FRNRAP. This CDR3 is built from 16 residues. The V gene lost 6 bases and the J gene lost 0 bases, with 17 bases spanning the gap. This CDR3 is CASGVTGSEMNTEAFF. CDR3 nucleotides: TGTGCTAGTGGGGTGACAGGATCCGAAATGAACACTGAAGCTTTCTTT.

As to this clonotype: A read error may account for a junction end that differs from germline. The genes are TRBV27 and TRBJ2-7; the match to TRBD2 covers 9 bases. From germline, CDR1 is MNHEY and CDR2 SMNVEV (reference sequence). The CDR3 sequence is 14 residues long. CDR3 sequence: CASRSAGGSHEQYF. CDR3 nucleotides: TGTGCCAGCCGATCAGCGGGAGGCTCCCACGAGCAGTACTTC.

CDR3 sequence: CSVEDRLNTDTQYF. The CDR3 DNA reads as TGCAGCGTTGAAGATCGCTTGAACACAGATACGCAGTATTTT. This chain joins TRBV29-1 and TRBJ2-3; D is undetermined. V lost 0 bases to trimming and J lost 2 bases, with 9 bases between them. The CDR3 is 14 amino acids. Germline V gene lookup returns CDR1 SQVTM and CDR2 ANQGSEA.

J is TRBJ2-1 and V is TRBV29-1; D gene uncertain. Germline-derived CDR1 and CDR2 are SQVTM and ANQGSEA. CDR3 length equals 11 residues. V was pared by 6 bases and J by 6 bases, with 9 bases between. DNA for the CDR3: TGCAGCGTCTTGACCAGCAATGAGCAGTTCTTC. This encodes CSVLTSNEQFF.

This clonotype was recorded only once. The rearrangement links TRBV3-1 to TRBJ1-1; D ambiguous. This CDR3 comprises 13 residues. V was pared by 1 base and J by 6 bases, with 9 bases between. Per germline, CDR1 LGHDT and CDR2 YNNKEL (reference sequence). The CDR3 nucleotides are TGTGCCAGCAGCCAAGCGGCGGTGGCTGAAGCTTTCTTT. It specifies CASSQAAVAEAFF.

The V and J genes are TRBV5-1 and TRBJ2-2, with TRBD2 as a possible D gene (7 bases). Germline V gene data show CDR1 as SGHRS and CDR2 as YFSETQ. The germline V and J ends were trimmed by 4 bases and 10 bases, with 11 bases remaining between them. The CDR3 is 12 amino acids. The CDR3 DNA is TGCGCCAGCAGCGTCGGGGGGCAGGAGCTGTTTTTT. Translation gives CASSVGGQELFF. Full variable domain (rest looked up from reference TRBV5-1 and TRBJ2-2): KAGVTQTPRYLIKTRGQQVTLSCSPISGHRSVSWYQQTPGQGLQFLFEYFSETQRNKGNFPGRFSGRQFSNSRSEMNVSTLELGDSALYLCASSVGGQELFFGEGSRLTVL.

CDR3 in amino acids: CSGPGLAGGPSTDTQYF. The CDR3 nucleotides read TGCAGTGGACCGGGACTAGCGGGAGGGCCAAGCACAGATACGCAGTATTTT. The chain is built from TRBV20-1 and TRBJ2-3; 16 positions agree with TRBD2. Losses at the gene ends were 7 bases for V and 0 bases for J; bases not matched to a gene: 7. Germline assignment: CDR1 DFQATT and CDR2 SNEGSKA (reference sequence). The CDR3 is 17 amino acids.

V and J are TRBV29-1 and TRBJ2-5; tentative D call: TRBD1 (5 bases). CDR1 SQVTM and CDR2 ANQGSEA come from the germline V gene. V was pared by 7 bases and J by 2 bases, with 8 bases between. The CDR3 sequence is 11 residues long. Here the CDR3 reads CSAWTQETQYF. DNA of the CDR3: TGCAGCGCCTGGACACAAGAGACCCAGTACTTC.

The chain links TRBV5-1 to TRBJ2-7, with 7 bases identical to TRBD2. CDR1 is SGHRS, CDR2 YFSETQ, per germline. Trimming removed 1 base from V and 4 bases from J; junction bases left unmatched: 5. The CDR3 totals 14 residues. In nucleotides, the CDR3 is TGCGCCAGCAGCTTGTATCGGGGGGATTACGAGCAGTACTTC. Its protein product is CASSLYRGDYEQYF. The variable domain in full, with the rest retrieved from reference TRBV5-1 and TRBJ2-7, is KAGVTQTPRYLIKTRGQQVTLSCSPISGHRSVSWYQQTPGQGLQFLFEYFSETQRNKGNFPGRFSGRQFSNSRSEMNVSTLELGDSALYLCASSLYRGDYEQYFGPGTRLTVT.

The chain uses TRBV7-9 and TRBJ2-3, with a possible D match to TRBD2 (6 bases). The CDR3 is made up of 17 amino acids. The germline V gene has CDR1 SEHNR and CDR2 FQNEAQ (reference sequence). V lost 0 bases, J lost 0 bases, and 13 bases lay in between. The CDR3 DNA is TGTGCCAGCAGCTTAGCTTCGGGCGGGACTAGCACAGATACGCAGTATTTT. It specifies CASSLASGGTSTDTQYF.

V and J are TRBV7-9 and TRBJ1-1; D perhaps matches TRBD1 (6 bases). Germline-derived CDR1 and CDR2 are SEHNR and FQNEAQ (reference sequence). With 1 base removed from V and 10 bases from J, the gap between germline ends came to 10 bases. This CDR3 spans 12 amino acids. Written as DNA, the CDR3 is TGTGCCAGCAGCTTAGAAGCAGGGGTAGCTTTCTTT. Its protein product is CASSLEAGVAFF.

This chain connects TRBV6-4 to TRBJ2-3, with D possibly TRBD2 on 6 matching bases. This CDR3 spans 12 amino acids. The germline CDR1 and CDR2 sequences are MRHNA and SNTAGT. Deletions cut 7 bases from V and 1 base from J, with 6 bases between. This chain's CDR3 is CASTSGTDTQYF. The CDR3 region has the DNA TGTGCCAGCACTAGCGGCACAGATACGCAGTATTTT.